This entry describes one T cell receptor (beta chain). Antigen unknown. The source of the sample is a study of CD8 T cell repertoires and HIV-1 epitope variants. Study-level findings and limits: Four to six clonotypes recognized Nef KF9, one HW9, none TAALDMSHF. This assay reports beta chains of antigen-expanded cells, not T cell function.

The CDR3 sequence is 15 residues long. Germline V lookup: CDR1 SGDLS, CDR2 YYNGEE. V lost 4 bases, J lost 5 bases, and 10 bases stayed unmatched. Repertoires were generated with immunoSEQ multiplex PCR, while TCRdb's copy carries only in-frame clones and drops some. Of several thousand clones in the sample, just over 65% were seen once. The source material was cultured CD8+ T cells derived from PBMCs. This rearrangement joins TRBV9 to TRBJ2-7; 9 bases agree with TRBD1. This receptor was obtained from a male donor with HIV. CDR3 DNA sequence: TGTGCCAGCAGCCCAGAGGGGGGGACAGGGAACGAGCAGTACTTC. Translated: CASSPEGGTGNEQYF.